This T cell receptor beta chain was sequenced in a study of T cell responses to AZD1222 COVID-19 vaccine. This CDR3 has 14 residues. Germline CDR1 reads SGHDT; CDR2 reads YYEEEE. V trimming: 2 bases; J trimming: 5 bases; junction bases outside the gene matches: 3. Measured with immunoSEQ multiplex PCR; TCRdb has only the in-frame clones, and not every one. Of 150,000 or so clones listed, around 92% are singletons. This clone turned up a few times. The clonotype comes from an adult who received the AZD1222 COVID-19 vaccine. The material was peripheral blood, obtained 28 days after the second AZD1222 dose. The chain carries TRBV5-6 and TRBJ1-5, with 8 bases that match TRBD1. CDR3 bases: TGTGCCAGCAGCTTTGGACAGGGTGATCAGCCCCAGCATTTT. Protein sequence: CASSFGQGDQPQHF.